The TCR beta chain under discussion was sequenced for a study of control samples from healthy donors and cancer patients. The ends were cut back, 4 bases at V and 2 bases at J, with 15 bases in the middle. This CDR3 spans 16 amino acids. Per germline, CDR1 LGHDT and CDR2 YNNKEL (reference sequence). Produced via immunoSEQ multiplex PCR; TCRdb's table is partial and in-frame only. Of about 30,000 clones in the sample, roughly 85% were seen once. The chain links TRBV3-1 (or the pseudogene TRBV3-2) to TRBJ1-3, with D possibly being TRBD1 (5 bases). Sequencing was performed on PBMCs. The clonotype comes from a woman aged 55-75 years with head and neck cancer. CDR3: CASSPDYGTAGNTIYF. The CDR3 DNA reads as TGTGCCAGCAGCCCGGATTACGGGACTGCTGGAAACACCATATATTTT.